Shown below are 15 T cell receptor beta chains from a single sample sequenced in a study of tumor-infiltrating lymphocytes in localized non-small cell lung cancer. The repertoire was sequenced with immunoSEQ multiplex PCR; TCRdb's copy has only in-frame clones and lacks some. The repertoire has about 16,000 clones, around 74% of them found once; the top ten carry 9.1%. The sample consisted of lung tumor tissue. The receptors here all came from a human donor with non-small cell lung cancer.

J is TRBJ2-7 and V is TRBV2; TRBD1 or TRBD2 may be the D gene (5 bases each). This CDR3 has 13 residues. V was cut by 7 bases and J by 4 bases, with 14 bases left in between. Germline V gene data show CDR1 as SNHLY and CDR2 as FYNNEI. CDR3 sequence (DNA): TGTGCCAGCAAGGAGGACAACCTTTACGAGCAGTACTTC. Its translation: CASKEDNLYEQYF.

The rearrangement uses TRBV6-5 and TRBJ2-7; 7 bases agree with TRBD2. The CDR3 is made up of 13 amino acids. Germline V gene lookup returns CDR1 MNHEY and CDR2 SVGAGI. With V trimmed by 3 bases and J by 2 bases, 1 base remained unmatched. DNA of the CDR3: TGTGCCAGCAGTTATCGGGGGGCCTACGAGCAGTACTTC. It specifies CASSYRGAYEQYF.

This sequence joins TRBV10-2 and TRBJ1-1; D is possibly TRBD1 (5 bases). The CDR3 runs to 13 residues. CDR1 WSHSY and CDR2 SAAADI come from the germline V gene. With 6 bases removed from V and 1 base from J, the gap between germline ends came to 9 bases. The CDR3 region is CASRTEKNTEAFF. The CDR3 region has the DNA TGCGCCAGCAGGACAGAAAAGAACACTGAAGCTTTCTTT.

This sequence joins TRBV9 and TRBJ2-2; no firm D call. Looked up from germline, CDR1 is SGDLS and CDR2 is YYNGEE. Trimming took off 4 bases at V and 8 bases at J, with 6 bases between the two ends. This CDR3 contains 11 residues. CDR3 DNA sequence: TGTGCCAGCAGCTCGCTGGGGGAGCTGTTTTTT. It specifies CASSSLGELFF.

CDR3 bases: TGTGCCAGCTCACCCCGGAGAGGAATGGAATCTGGAAACACCATATATTTT. Its translation is CASSPRRGMESGNTIYF. The V call is TRBV18, the J call TRBJ1-3; D is ambiguous. Germline CDR1 and CDR2: KGHSH and LQKENI. This CDR3 has 17 amino acids. The ends were cut back, 3 bases at V and 1 base at J, with 16 bases in the middle.

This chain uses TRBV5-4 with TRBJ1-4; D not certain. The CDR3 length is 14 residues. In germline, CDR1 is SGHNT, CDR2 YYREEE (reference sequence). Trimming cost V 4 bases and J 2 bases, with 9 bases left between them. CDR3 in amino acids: CASSIGRTNEKLFF. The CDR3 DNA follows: TGTGCCAGCAGCATAGGACGGACTAATGAAAAACTGTTTTTT.

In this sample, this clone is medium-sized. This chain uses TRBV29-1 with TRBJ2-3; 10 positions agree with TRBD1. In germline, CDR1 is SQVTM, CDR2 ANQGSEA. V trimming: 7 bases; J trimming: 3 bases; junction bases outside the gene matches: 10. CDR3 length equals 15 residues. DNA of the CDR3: TGCAGCGCTGACGTCCGGACAGGGGGAACAGATACGCAGTATTTT. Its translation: CSADVRTGGTDTQYF.

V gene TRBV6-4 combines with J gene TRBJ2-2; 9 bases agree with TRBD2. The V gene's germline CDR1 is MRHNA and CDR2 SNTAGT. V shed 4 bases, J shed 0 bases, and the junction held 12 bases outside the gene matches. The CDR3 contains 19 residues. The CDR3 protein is CASSARSFSGGANTGELFF. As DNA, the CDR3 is TGTGCCAGCAGTGCCCGGTCTTTTAGCGGGGGAGCGAACACCGGGGAGCTGTTTTTT.

The chain's CDR3 is CASSYSKLETQYF. The CDR3 nucleotides read TGTGCCAGCAGTTACTCTAAGTTGGAGACCCAGTACTTC. The chain couples TRBV6-6 to TRBJ2-5; D is undetermined. CDR1 is MNHNY, CDR2 SVGAGI, per germline (reference sequence). V gave up 0 bases and J gave up 5 bases, with 7 bases separating them. This CDR3 is built from 13 residues.

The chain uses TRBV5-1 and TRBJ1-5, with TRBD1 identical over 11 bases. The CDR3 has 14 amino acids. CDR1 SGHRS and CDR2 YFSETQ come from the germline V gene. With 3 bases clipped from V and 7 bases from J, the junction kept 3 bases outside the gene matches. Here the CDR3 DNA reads TGCGCCAGCAGCTGGGGGACAGGGGGACAGCCCCAGCATTTT. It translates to CASSWGTGGQPQHF.

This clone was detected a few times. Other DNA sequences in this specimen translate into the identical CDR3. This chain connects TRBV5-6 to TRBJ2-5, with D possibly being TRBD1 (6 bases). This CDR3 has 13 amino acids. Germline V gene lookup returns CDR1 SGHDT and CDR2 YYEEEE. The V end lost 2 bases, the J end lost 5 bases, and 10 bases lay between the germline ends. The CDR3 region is CASSFGGRETQYF. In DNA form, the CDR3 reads TGTGCCAGCAGCTTTGGGGGCCGGGAGACCCAGTACTTC.

CDR3 amino acids: CASSISKEPQHF. The CDR3 bases are TGTGCCAGCAGTATCAGTAAGGAGCCCCAGCATTTT. J is TRBJ1-5 and V is TRBV28; D is uncertain. CDR1 and CDR2 (germline): MDHEN, SYDVKM. This CDR3 comprises 12 residues. Trimming took off 5 bases at V and 8 bases at J, with 10 bases between the two ends.

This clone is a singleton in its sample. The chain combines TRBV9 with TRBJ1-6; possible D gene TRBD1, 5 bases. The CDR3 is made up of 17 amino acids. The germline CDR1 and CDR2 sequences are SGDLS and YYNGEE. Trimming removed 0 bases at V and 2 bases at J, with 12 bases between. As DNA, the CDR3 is TGTGCCAGCAGCGTAGACGGGGACGGCACCTATAATTCACCCCTCCACTTT. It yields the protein CASSVDGDGTYNSPLHF. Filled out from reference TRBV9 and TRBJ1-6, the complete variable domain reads DSGVTQTPKHLITATGQRVTLRCSPRSGDLSVYWYQQSLDQGLQFLIQYYNGEERAKGNILERFSAQQFPDLHSELNLSSLELGDSALYFCASSVDGDGTYNSPLHFGNGTRLTVT.

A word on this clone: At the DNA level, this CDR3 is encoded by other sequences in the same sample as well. The CDR3 DNA reads as TGTGCCAGCAGCGTAGTTGGTGGTGAGCAGTTCTTC. Its translation is CASSVVGGEQFF. V usage is TRBV9 and J usage is TRBJ2-1; D remains unclear. The CDR3 covers 12 residues. The V and J ends lost 0 bases and 9 bases respectively, with 7 bases between them. Germline lookup yields CDR1 SGDLS and CDR2 YYNGEE.

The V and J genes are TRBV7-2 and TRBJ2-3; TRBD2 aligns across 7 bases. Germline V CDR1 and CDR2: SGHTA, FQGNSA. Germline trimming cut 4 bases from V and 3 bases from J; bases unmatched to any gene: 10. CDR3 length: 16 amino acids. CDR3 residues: CASSSLWAGVTDTQYF. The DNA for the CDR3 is TGTGCCAGCAGCTCTCTTTGGGCGGGGGTGACAGATACGCAGTATTTT.